A selection of T cell receptor beta chains follows, all from one sample in a study of T cell repertoires in cytomegalovirus infection. Antigens of these TCRs are unknown. TCRdb re-analysed the reads in MiXCR, keeping a single row per CDR3 protein. Of some 940,000 distinct CDR3 sequences detected, approximately 30% appear once; the ten largest clones hold about an eighth. The source material was cultured CD8+ T cells from PBMCs, sampled from culture after CMV antigen stimulation. These receptors were obtained from a human donor in good health (CMV status not recorded). Some clones in this sample may be carry-over from other donors' samples. CDR3s include the opening cysteine and the closing phenylalanine or tryptophan. Fields, in order: clone size, D gene, V gene, J gene, CDR3 DNA, CDR3 protein. A D gene is named only where the DNA matches it firmly. Clone size is stated in some rows and not others, as once, few, many or a class when expanded.

many	.	TRBV4-1	TRBJ1-5	TGCGCCAGCAGCCAAGGCAGGTCGCTGAATCAGCCCCAGCATTTT	CASSQGRSLNQPQHF
few	TRBD1	TRBV6-1	TRBJ1-2	TGTGCCAGCAGGGACGGACAGGGGCCTAACTATGGCTACACCTTC	CASRDGQGPNYGYTF
.	.	TRBV6-5	TRBJ2-7	TGTGCCAGCAGTTACTCGATCAGCCTCTCCTACGAGCAGTACTTC	CASSYSISLSYEQYF
.	TRBD1	TRBV10-3	TRBJ2-3	TGTGCCGTCCTGTCAAACCGGGACAGACACACAGATACGCAGTATTTT	CAVLSNRDRHTDTQYF
.	.	TRBV7-4	TRBJ1-4	TGTGCCAGCAGCAGGGGCGGGAATGAAAAACTGTTTTTT	CASSRGGNEKLFF
.	TRBD2	TRBV7-3	TRBJ2-3	TGTGCCAGCAGCCCGGGGGACTATTCCACAGATACGCAGTATTTT	CASSPGDYSTDTQYF
few	TRBD2	TRBV4-1	TRBJ2-3	TGCGCCAGCGCGGGACTAGCGGGGGCAGATACGCAGTATTTT	CASAGLAGADTQYF
few	.	TRBV7-2	TRBJ1-1	TGTGCCAGCAGCTCGGACAGATACTACACTGAAGCTTTCTTT	CASSSDRYYTEAFF
.	TRBD1	TRBV27	TRBJ2-1	TGTGCCAGCAGTTTGCGGACAGGGGACTACTACAATGAGCAGTTCTTC	CASSLRTGDYYNEQFF
few	TRBD1	TRBV28	TRBJ2-1	TGTGCCAGCAGCCGAGGGGGCCAGGAGTTCTTC	CASSRGGQEFF